This is a list of T cell receptor beta chains from one sample in a study of T cells in Graves' hyperthyroidism and ophthalmopathy. Via MiXCR, TCRdb re-called the multiplex PCR reads, giving one row per CDR3 protein. Of about 500,000 distinct CDR3 sequences in the sample, approximately 49% were seen once. Input material: peripheral blood or thyroid tissue (not recorded which). The source of these receptors is an adult woman with Graves' disease, either hyperthyroidism or ophthalmopathy (not recorded which). Both conserved end residues are part of each CDR3. Fields, in order: V gene, J gene, CDR3 protein.

TRBV5-1	TRBJ2-2	CASSDQRESTGELFF
TRBV7-2	TRBJ2-7	CASSFRETEQYF
TRBV20-1	TRBJ1-3	CSAGPNSGNTIYF
TRBV24-1	TRBJ1-2	CATSDWSRGYTF
TRBV29-1	TRBJ1-1	CSVVLWYGGSAEAFF
TRBV4-1	TRBJ1-5	CASSLAGTGVRQPQHF
TRBV7-2	TRBJ2-5	CASSVRLAGEETQYF
TRBV7-2	TRBJ2-7	CASSFGLASYEQYF
TRBV27	TRBJ1-2	CASGHPIQGNYGYTF
TRBV29-1	TRBJ1-1	CSVPGQGTHLNTEAFF
TRBV20-1	TRBJ2-3	CSASPPGGNTDTQYF
TRBV28	TRBJ1-6	CASSPRVDSPLHF
TRBV7-3	TRBJ2-6	CASSFGLTF
TRBV5-5	TRBJ2-7	CASSLLRGWYF
TRBV2	TRBJ2-7	CASCEVRGGEQYF
TRBV18	TRBJ2-2	CASTQGLNTGELFF
TRBV19	-	CASSIGSGIYEQYF
TRBV4-1	TRBJ1-5	CASSQDWAGNQPQHF
TRBV10-3	TRBJ1-2	CASSPRGPGSYGYTF
TRBV6-2/TRBV6-3	TRBJ2-7	CASRTSGDNEQYF
TRBV19	TRBJ2-6	CASTPSGRGGSGANVLTF
TRBV29-1	TRBJ1-1	CSVENIQAFF
TRBV11-3	TRBJ2-6	CASSLTGENVLTF
TRBV15	TRBJ1-2	CATSREGRPGYTF
TRBV5-1	TRBJ1-4	CASSWARADEKLFF
TRBV10-3	TRBJ1-4	CAISESAGLFF
TRBV19	TRBJ1-5	CASRDRFQPQHF
TRBV10-2	TRBJ1-1	CASSSFVGGTEAFF
TRBV7-9	TRBJ2-5	CASSASGEMQTQYF
TRBV15	TRBJ1-1	CATSRDGGNEAFF
TRBV6-6	TRBJ1-2	CASSNPGGNGYTF
TRBV7-9	TRBJ2-7	CASISQKNPSEQYF
TRBV29-1	TRBJ1-5	CSVVRGRSQPQHF
TRBV7-8	TRBJ1-6	CASSSGQGGIPSPLHF
TRBV14	TRBJ2-2	CASSHSYNTGELFF
TRBV7-9	TRBJ2-5	CASSLDRTQETQYF
TRBV14	TRBJ2-7	CASSPGGAMGEQYF
TRBV20-1	TRBJ1-2	CSPRKAVVNYGYTF
TRBV5-6	TRBJ2-2	CASNLLSGAGTGELFF
TRBV2	TRBJ2-7	CASEVDRGLYEQYF
TRBV7-2	TRBJ1-3	CASSLSLGNTIYF
TRBV20-1	TRBJ2-2	CSASRSGGGTGELFF
TRBV7-2	TRBJ1-2	CASSLSLRAGNTF
TRBV19	TRBJ1-5	CASSGQGYQPQHF
TRBV2	TRBJ2-7	CASRELEHEQYF
TRBV6-1	TRBJ2-7	CASTQGARQYF
TRBV25-1	TRBJ1-1	CASSELWVGTEAFF
TRBV19	TRBJ1-1	CASSIFGANTEAFF
TRBV7-9	TRBJ2-7	CASSQDRGTYEQYF
TRBV19	TRBJ2-2	CASSIGIANTGELFF
TRBV28	TRBJ1-6	CASILGTGDSPLHF